This is a list of T cell receptor beta chains from one sample in a study of monozygotic twins with inflammatory bowel disease. From its re-call of the 5' RACE reads, TCRdb lists each CDR3 protein once, without DNA. Its clone listing holds around 450,000 distinct CDR3 sequences. Sequencing was performed on blood. The receptors originated from a human donor with ulcerative colitis or Crohn's disease, or a healthy co-twin of an affected twin (not recorded which). Both conserved end residues are part of each CDR3.

J | length | V | CDR3
TRBJ1-1 | 13 | TRBV5-1 | CASSDGMNTEAFF
TRBJ2-1 | 14 | TRBV5-1 | CASGWGTGWDEQFF
TRBJ2-1 | 17 | TRBV5-1 | CASSLLMLGSAGNEQFF
TRBJ2-7 | 12 | TRBV7-2 | CASGTSPYEQYF
TRBJ1-1 | 16 | TRBV5-1 | CASSLRTGDWNTEAFF
TRBJ2-3 | 12 | TRBV11-3 | CASSAGTDTQYF
TRBJ2-5 | 14 | TRBV7-9 | CASSTPWGKQTQYF
TRBJ1-1 | 13 | TRBV27 | CASSYKLNTEAFF
TRBJ1-1 | 14 | TRBV29-1 | CSVKLTGLNTEAFF
TRBJ1-6 | 14 | TRBV7-9 | CASSDTRFNSPLHF
TRBJ2-1 | 19 | TRBV5-1 | CASSLDRTSGGALAHEQFF
TRBJ1-3 | 15 | TRBV7-9 | CASRPDRGLGNTIYF
TRBJ1-4 | 13 | TRBV15 | CATSRVANEKLFF
TRBJ2-3 | 15 | TRBV4-2 | CASSPGTSESDTQYF
TRBJ2-3 | 15 | TRBV5-5 | CASRRGQVGGDTQYF
TRBJ2-1 | 12 | TRBV2 | CASGRQGGRQFF
TRBJ2-1 | 15 | TRBV4-1 | CASSQGLAGFNEQFF
TRBJ2-7 | 12 | TRBV2 | CASTAGSYEQYF
TRBJ2-1 | 14 | TRBV7-2 | CASSPGRGYNEQFF
TRBJ1-5 | 17 | TRBV20-1 | CSALRGGTVYSNQPQHF
TRBJ2-1 | 16 | TRBV5-1 | CASSLPENGADNEQFF
TRBJ1-1 | 13 | TRBV6-1 | CASSEVRGSEAFF
TRBJ2-3 | 14 | TRBV20-1 | CSAGRGAITDTQYF
TRBJ1-6 | 15 | TRBV4-2 | CASKSGTGDNSPLHF
TRBJ2-5 | 15 | TRBV28 | CASSLAERIRETQYF
TRBJ2-2 | 14 | TRBV6-5 | CASSYSPGTGELFF
TRBJ2-1 | 17 | TRBV20-1 | CSARSVSSGSSYNEQFF
TRBJ2-2 | 15 | TRBV6-2/TRBV6-3 | CASRLAGVNTGELFF
TRBJ2-7 | 13 | TRBV5-1 | CASSLEGAREQYF
TRBJ2-1 | 12 | TRBV30 | CAWSPGDGEQFF
TRBJ1-2 | 13 | TRBV6-5 | CASSSPPYYGYTF
TRBJ2-2 | 15 | TRBV7-3 | CASSFGGAGTGELFF
TRBJ1-4 | 17 | TRBV7-9 | CASSLEPRLRGTEKLFF